This entry features one TCR beta chain sequence. The source of the sample is a study of cytotoxic CD8 clonotypes in ibrutinib-treated CLL. Study-level background: Response samples followed a median around 11 months of treatment, range 6 to 36.

Germline-derived CDR1 and CDR2 are SGHRS and YFSETQ. This CDR3 region has 12 residues. Deletions cut 1 base from V and 6 bases from J, with 5 bases between. About 2 micrograms of genomic DNA (from cryopreserved PBMCs) were used for TCR beta libraries. Produced via immunoSEQ multiplex PCR; TCRdb's table is partial and in-frame only. The table lists around 60,000 clones, roughly 70% of them singletons, with around two fifths in the top ten. The V and J genes are TRBV5-1 and TRBJ2-1, with D uncertain. The sequenced sample was PBMCs, obtained after 12 months of ibrutinib treatment. This TCR came from a human donor with chronic lymphocytic leukemia. The CDR3, as DNA: TGCGCCAGCAGCTTGAGTCTCAATGAGCAGTTCTTC. Its protein product is CASSLSLNEQFF.